This TCR beta chain was recorded in a study of blood T cell repertoires in COVID-19. Authors' data handling: Estimation of nucleated cell counts was performed using reference gene primer amplification. Here immunoSEQ multiplex PCR was the method, and the copy in TCRdb shows in-frame clones only, minus some. That table is the source of V, J and clone size, and D and trimming were worked out from the DNA. The table has 90,000 or so clones, around 67% seen once. The origin of this receptor is a woman aged 55-70 years in a cohort sampled during active or convalescent COVID-19. Sequencing was performed on peripheral blood.

CDR3 bases: TGTGCCAGCGGAGACGACAGATCTGAAGCTTTCTTT. Residues: CASGDDRSEAFF. The V gene is TRBV2, the J gene TRBJ1-1; D is possibly TRBD1 (5 bases). The CDR3 length is 12 residues. Germline loops: CDR1 SNHLY, CDR2 FYNNEI. Deletions cut 8 bases from V and 6 bases from J, with 13 bases between.